A selection of T cell receptor beta chains follows, all from one sample in a study of cytomegalovirus exposure and HLA in healthy donors. Method: immunoSEQ multiplex PCR; TCRdb's copy keeps in-frame clones and lacks some. The repertoire holds some 150,000 clones, with about 84% as singletons. Sequencing was carried out using PBMCs. These receptors came from a male donor in good health and CMV-seronegative. Both conserved end residues are part of each CDR3. A D gene is named only where the DNA matches it firmly. Not every row has a clone size; where given, it reads once, few, many or a size class.

TGTGCCAGCAGCAGGGGACAGGGGAGCACTGAAGCTTTCTTT	CASSRGQGSTEAFF	TRBJ1-1	TRBD1	once	TRBV14
TGTGCCAGCAGCTTGGGTCTACAGGGAGCTGGGGCCAACGTCCTGACTTTC	CASSLGLQGAGANVLTF	TRBJ2-6	.	.	TRBV5-6
TGCGCCAGCAGCTTCACAGGGGGCGGCGAGGAAGCTTTCTTT	CASSFTGGGEEAFF	TRBJ1-1	TRBD1	.	TRBV5-1
TGCACCAGCAGCCAAGATTCATCGGCAGGGGACCAGCCCCAGCATTTT	CTSSQDSSAGDQPQHF	TRBJ1-5	.	.	TRBV1
TGTGCCAGCAGTTACTCAGCGGGGGAGTCCTACGAGCAGTACTTC	CASSYSAGESYEQYF	TRBJ2-7	TRBD2	.	TRBV6-5
TGTGCCAGCAGCTTAGGGGGAGCGGGCGGCTCCTACGAGCAGTACTTC	CASSLGGAGGSYEQYF	TRBJ2-7	.	.	TRBV7-2
TGTGCCAGCAGTGGGAAAGGGGGCTGGGACACTGAAGCTTTCTTT	CASSGKGGWDTEAFF	TRBJ1-1	TRBD1	.	TRBV6-1
TGTGCCAGCAGTCCTACAGGGTCGATTTACAATGAGCAGTTCTTC	CASSPTGSIYNEQFF	TRBJ2-1	.	.	TRBV5-8
TGTGCCAGCAGCTCTCAAGTGAGCTCCTACAATGAGCAGTTCTTC	CASSSQVSSYNEQFF	TRBJ2-1	.	.	TRBV7-8
TGTGCCAGCAGGAAGACAGGGTCCCTCCTCTATGGCTACACCTTC	CASRKTGSLLYGYTF	TRBJ1-2	TRBD1	.	TRBV7-9
TGCGCCAGCAGCTTGGCCAGGGGTGGTTCACCCCTCCACTTT	CASSLARGGSPLHF	TRBJ1-6	.	.	TRBV5-1
TGTGCCAGCAGTGAGGCGAGGGGACATAGCTCAGATACGCAGTATTTT	CASSEARGHSSDTQYF	TRBJ2-3	.	.	TRBV25-1
TGCGCCAGCAGCCCCCGGGGTAGGAGCTATACCTACGAGCAGTACTTC	CASSPRGRSYTYEQYF	TRBJ2-7	.	few	TRBV4-1
TGCGCCAGCAGCTTGGTAGCCTACGAGCAGTACTTC	CASSLVAYEQYF	TRBJ2-7	.	.	TRBV5-1
TGCGCCAGCAGCTTGGGGGGGGGCCTAGCGGGGAGGACCTACAATGAGCAGTTCTTC	CASSLGGGLAGRTYNEQFF	TRBJ2-1	TRBD2	few	TRBV5-1
TGCGCCAGCGGGGGGGCGGGGTTAAGAGCCTACGAGCAGTACTTC	CASGGAGLRAYEQYF	TRBJ2-7	.	.	TRBV10-1
TGTGCCAGCAGCTTAGCCGACCTCGGGGAGCAGCCCCAGCATTTT	CASSLADLGEQPQHF	TRBJ1-5	.	.	TRBV7-9
TGTGCCAGCAAAAGGGACAGGGCGAAGTCCTACGAGCAGTACTTC	CASKRDRAKSYEQYF	TRBJ2-7	TRBD1	few	TRBV2
TGTGCCAGTATCGCCCTCGTAGGGAGGGGGACCGGGGAGCTGTTTTTT	CASIALVGRGTGELFF	TRBJ2-2	.	.	TRBV19
TGTGCCAGCAGCTCATTCGACAGGGGGTGGTTCTTC	CASSSFDRGWFF	TRBJ2-1	TRBD1	.	TRBV5-4
TGTGCCAGCAGCCAAGCTAGCGGGAGCCTACCAGATACGCAGTATTTT	CASSQASGSLPDTQYF	TRBJ2-3	TRBD2	.	TRBV7-9
TGTGCCAGTAGTCTCAATAGAGGCAATGAGCAGTTCTTC	CASSLNRGNEQFF	TRBJ2-1	.	.	TRBV19